These 20 T cell receptor beta chains originate from one sample sequenced in a study of blood T cell repertoires in COVID-19. Here immunoSEQ multiplex PCR was the method, and the copy in TCRdb shows in-frame clones only, minus some. The repertoire holds under 300,000 clones, 88% seen once, with 0.95% to 1% in the top ten. The sequenced sample consisted of peripheral blood. The receptors shown here come from a woman aged 40 to 50 who had recovered from COVID-19.

The V call is TRBV20-1, the J call TRBJ2-3; TRBD2 is a possible D gene (6 bases). CDR1 is DFQATT and CDR2 is SNEGSKA in the germline V gene (reference sequence). V was clipped by 3 bases and J by 3 bases, with 10 bases between them. This CDR3 has 13 amino acids. Written as DNA, the CDR3 is TGCAGTGCTAGTGCCGGGAGAACAGATACGCAGTATTTT. This codes for CSASAGRTDTQYF.

The chain is built from TRBV10-3 and TRBJ2-1, with TRBD2 matching over 9 bases. V lost 2 bases to trimming and J lost 8 bases; unmatched junction nucleotides: 7. This CDR3 has 15 amino acids. Germline CDR1 ENHRY, CDR2 SYGVKD. DNA for the CDR3: TGTGCCATCAGTGAGGTCCGCGGGAGGGCCGATGAGCAGTTCTTC. Encoded protein: CAISEVRGRADEQFF.

This clone was counted only a few times. This chain connects TRBV7-6 to TRBJ1-6; 8 bases align to TRBD1. Germline V gene sequence: CDR1 SGHVS, CDR2 FNYEAQ. Germline trimming cut 0 bases from V and 9 bases from J; bases unmatched to any gene: 10. The CDR3 loop spans 17 amino acids. CDR3 protein: CASSLASSGQARSPLHF. Written as DNA, the CDR3 is TGTGCCAGCAGCTTAGCCAGCTCGGGACAGGCTCGTTCACCCCTCCACTTT.

V usage is TRBV24-1 and J usage is TRBJ2-1, with a possible D match to TRBD1 (5 bases). The CDR3 covers 14 residues. Trimming stripped 7 bases from V and 3 bases from J, with 12 bases between. CDR1 and CDR2 (germline): KGHDR, SFDVKD. The CDR3 reads CATSTDSFYNEQFF. CDR3 nucleotide sequence: TGTGCCACCAGCACTGACAGCTTCTACAATGAGCAGTTCTTC.

This chain uses TRBV7-2 with TRBJ2-7; 11 bases are shared with TRBD2. Germline values: CDR1 SGHTA, CDR2 FQGNSA. The CDR3 spans 15 residues. Unmatched junction bases numbered 5, after V lost 6 bases and J lost 1 base. For the CDR3, the DNA is TGTGCCAGCAGATACCGACTAGCGGGGTCCTACGAGCAGTACTTC. As protein: CASRYRLAGSYEQYF.

The chain carries TRBV18 and TRBJ2-2, with D possibly being TRBD2 (5 bases). V lost 3 bases, J lost 6 bases, and 11 bases lay in between. The germline CDR1 and CDR2 sequences are KGHSH and LQKENI. This CDR3 spans 14 amino acids. The CDR3 loop is CASSPPEGPGELFF. CDR3 nucleotide sequence: TGTGCCAGCTCACCGCCCGAGGGCCCCGGGGAGCTGTTTTTT. The full variable domain, its missing parts supplied by reference TRBV18 and TRBJ2-2, is NAGVMQNPRHLVRRRGQEARLRCSPMKGHSHVYWYRQLPEEGLKFMVYLQKENIIDESGMPKERFSAEFPKEGPSILRIQQVVRGDSAAYFCASSPPEGPGELFFGEGSRLTVL.

V is TRBV7-8 and J is TRBJ2-7; 11 bases line up with TRBD2. The CDR3 has 16 amino acids. Germline assignment: CDR1 SGHVS and CDR2 FQNEAQ. The V gene end was trimmed by 5 bases and the J gene end by 0 bases; junction bases not matched to a gene: 6. The CDR3 DNA sequence: TGTGCCAGCAGCCCTCTTAGCGGGAGGGCCTCCTACGAGCAGTACGTC. Translated: CASSPLSGRASYEQYV.

The rearrangement links TRBV10-1 to TRBJ2-7; TRBD2 matches at 9 bases. After removal of 4 bases from V and 2 bases from J, the junction contained 3 bases not matched to a gene. The CDR3 runs to 14 residues. Germline loops: CDR1 WNHNN, CDR2 SYGVQD (reference sequence). CDR3 in amino acids: CASSGLAETYEQYF. DNA of the CDR3: TGCGCCAGCAGTGGACTAGCGGAAACCTACGAGCAGTACTTC.

The table lists this clone with a few counts. The rearrangement uses TRBV18 and TRBJ1-1, with TRBD1 identical over 8 bases. The germline V gene has CDR1 KGHSH and CDR2 LQKENI. The CDR3 runs 13 residues. Trimming cost V 5 bases and J 5 bases; bases outside gene matches: 4. The CDR3 here is CASSTRQGTEAFF. DNA for the CDR3: TGTGCCAGCTCAACCCGACAGGGGACTGAAGCTTTCTTT.

The rearrangement links TRBV5-8 to TRBJ1-1; possibly TRBD1 for D (5 bases). This CDR3 region has 14 residues. The V and J ends lost 1 base and 1 base respectively, with 8 bases between them. CDR1 is SGHTS, CDR2 YDEGEE, per germline. In DNA, the CDR3 is TGTGCCAGCAGCTTGTTAAGGGGGAACACTGAAGCTTTCTTT. This sequence encodes CASSLLRGNTEAFF.

The chain has TRBV19 and TRBJ2-1; no firm D call. The germline V and J ends were trimmed by 6 bases and 0 bases, with 12 bases remaining between them. This CDR3 has 15 amino acids. Germline V gene lookup returns CDR1 LNHDA and CDR2 SQIVND (reference sequence). Written as DNA, the CDR3 is TGTGCCAGTAGCCAGACACCGAGCTCCTACAATGAGCAGTTCTTC. Translating it yields CASSQTPSSYNEQFF.

The chain joins TRBV12-3 or TRBV12-4 to TRBJ1-1; TRBD1 might be the D (6 bases). The V gene lost 3 bases and the J gene lost 10 bases, with 12 bases spanning the gap. The CDR3 runs 12 residues. CDR3 residues: CASSFGGLSAFF. DNA of the CDR3: TGTGCCAGCAGTTTCGGGGGGCTGTCAGCTTTCTTT.

CDR3 region: CASSQSPTSGRGAGELFF. CDR3 nucleotides: TGTGCCAGCAGCCAAAGCCCGACTAGCGGGAGGGGCGCCGGGGAGCTGTTTTTT. V is TRBV5-5 and J is TRBJ2-2; the match to TRBD2 covers 14 bases. Germline V gives CDR1 SGHKS, CDR2 YYEKEE (reference sequence). V was pared by 4 bases and J by 6 bases, with 11 bases of the junction left unmatched. The CDR3 extends over 18 amino acids.

Concerning this clone: The sample contains more than one DNA sequence encoding this CDR3. This chain joins TRBV6-5 and TRBJ2-7, with TRBD1 identical over 9 bases. The CDR3 sequence is 14 residues long. In germline, CDR1 is MNHEY, CDR2 SVGAGI. V trimming: 5 bases; J trimming: 4 bases; junction bases outside the gene matches: 6. The CDR3 DNA reads TGTGCCAGCAGTCCACCGGGACAGGGTTACGAGCAGTACTTC. As protein: CASSPPGQGYEQYF.

This clone appeared once. The chain joins TRBV29-1 to TRBJ1-2, with D possibly TRBD1 on 6 matching bases. V lost 6 bases and J 2 bases, leaving 13 bases between the germline ends. Germline assignment: CDR1 SQVTM and CDR2 ANQGSEA. The CDR3 covers 13 residues. The CDR3 DNA follows: TGCAGCGTCGACATCGGGACAAACTATGGCTACACCTTC. Protein product: CSVDIGTNYGYTF.

The rearrangement links TRBV11-3 to TRBJ2-7; D ambiguous. The CDR3 has 14 residues. Trimming pared 0 bases from V and 6 bases from J, leaving 12 bases between. Germline V lookup: CDR1 SGHNT, CDR2 YENEEA. The CDR3 loop reads CASSLDGPMAEQYF. CDR3 DNA sequence: TGTGCCAGCAGCTTAGATGGGCCAATGGCCGAGCAGTACTTC.

The chain employs TRBV2 and TRBJ1-5, with TRBD1 as a possible D gene (6 bases). CDR3 length equals 15 residues. Trimming took 2 bases from V and 2 from J, leaving 10 bases between them. CDR1 and CDR2 (germline): SNHLY, FYNNEI. The CDR3 loop reads CASSERGRGNQPQHF. As DNA, the CDR3 is TGTGCCAGCAGTGAAAGGGGGAGGGGCAATCAGCCCCAGCATTTT.

The genes are TRBV5-3 and TRBJ2-7, with TRBD2 matching 9 bases. TRBV5-3 is annotated as an ORF whose role is uncertain. The trim removed 6 bases at V and 1 base at J, leaving 14 bases unmatched. The CDR3 has 17 amino acids. The CDR3 region is CARKGGPEREASYEQYV. The CDR3 coding sequence is TGTGCCAGAAAGGGGGGACCCGAGCGGGAGGCTTCCTACGAGCAGTACGTC.

There are many counts of this clone. This chain uses TRBV7-9 with TRBJ2-1, with 13 bases aligning to TRBD2. V trimming: 5 bases; J trimming: 1 base; junction bases outside the gene matches: 2. The CDR3 extends over 16 amino acids. Germline V gene data show CDR1 as SEHNR and CDR2 as FQNEAQ (reference sequence). As DNA, the CDR3 is TGTGCCAGCAGCCCGACTAGCGGGAGGTCCTACAATGAGCAGTTCTTC. This codes for CASSPTSGRSYNEQFF.

V is TRBV6-1 and J is TRBJ2-6; 12 nucleotides align to TRBD1. J gave up 2 bases and V 3 bases, and 2 bases lay outside the gene matches. Germline V CDR1 and CDR2: MNHNS, SASEGT. The CDR3 has 17 residues. The CDR3 coding sequence is TGTGCCAGCAGTGATGGGACAGGGGGCGCTGGGGCCAACGTCCTGACTTTC. Protein: CASSDGTGGAGANVLTF.